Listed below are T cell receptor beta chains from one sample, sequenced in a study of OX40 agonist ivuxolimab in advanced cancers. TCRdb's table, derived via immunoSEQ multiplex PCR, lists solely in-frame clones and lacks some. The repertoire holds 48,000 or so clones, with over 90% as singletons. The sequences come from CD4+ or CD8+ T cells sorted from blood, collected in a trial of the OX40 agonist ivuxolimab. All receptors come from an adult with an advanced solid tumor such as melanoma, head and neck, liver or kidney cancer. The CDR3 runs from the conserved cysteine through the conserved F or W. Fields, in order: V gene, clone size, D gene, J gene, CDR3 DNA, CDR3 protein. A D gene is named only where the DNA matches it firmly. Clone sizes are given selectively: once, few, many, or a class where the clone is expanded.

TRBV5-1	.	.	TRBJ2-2	TGCGCCAGCAGGGATATGAACACCGGGGAGCTGTTTTTT	CASRDMNTGELFF
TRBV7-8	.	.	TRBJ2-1	TGTGCCAGCAGCGAAGCACTATTTTACAATGAGCAGTTCTTC	CASSEALFYNEQFF
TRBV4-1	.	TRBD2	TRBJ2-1	TGCGCCAGCAGCCTATTGATGAGCGGCGGGGGGGAGCAGTTCTTC	CASSLLMSGGGEQFF
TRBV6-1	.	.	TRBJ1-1	TGTGCCAGCAGTGAATCGGGGGTGAACGCTGAAGCTTTCTTT	CASSESGVNAEAFF
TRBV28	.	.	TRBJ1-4	TGTGCCAGCAGTTTATTTGACGGTGAAGTTATTAATGAAAAACTGTTTTTT	CASSLFDGEVINEKLFF
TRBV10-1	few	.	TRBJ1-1	TGCGCCAGCAGCAGTACTTTATTGGACGGGGAAACTGAAGCTTTCTTT	CASSSTLLDGETEAFF
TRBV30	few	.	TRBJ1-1	TGTGCCTGGAGTGGACAGACTGAAGCTTTCTTT	CAWSGQTEAFF
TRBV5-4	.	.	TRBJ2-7	TGTGCCAGCAGCTTGTACGGGTACGAGCAGTACTTC	CASSLYGYEQYF
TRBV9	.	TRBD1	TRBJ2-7	TGTGCCAGCAGCGCACTAACAGGGGCCGAGCAGTACTTC	CASSALTGAEQYF
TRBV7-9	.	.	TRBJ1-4	TGTGCCAGCAGCTCCACAGGGAACGAAAAACTGTTTTTT	CASSSTGNEKLFF
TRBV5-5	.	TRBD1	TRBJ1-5	TGTGCCAGCACCGGACAGGGAGGGGATCAGCCCCAGCATTTT	CASTGQGGDQPQHF
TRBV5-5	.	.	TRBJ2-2	TGTGCCAGCAGCTTTGGGGTAGGCACCGGGGAGCTGTTTTTT	CASSFGVGTGELFF
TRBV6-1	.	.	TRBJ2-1	TGTGCCAGCAGTGAAGTTCTTTATCGGGGCGGGGCCATCAATGAGCAGTTCTTC	CASSEVLYRGGAINEQFF
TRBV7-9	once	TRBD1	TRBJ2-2	TGTGCCAGCAGCCCTGGCCGTCTGGCAGGGGGCACCGGGGAGCTGTTTTTT	CASSPGRLAGGTGELFF
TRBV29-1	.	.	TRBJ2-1	TGCAGCCTCCTCGGGACAAAAAATAACAATGAGCAGTTCTTC	CSLLGTKNNNEQFF
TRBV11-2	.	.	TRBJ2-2	TGTGCCGGACTGACCATTGGCAGCGAATTGAACACCGGGGAGCTGTTTTTT	CAGLTIGSELNTGELFF
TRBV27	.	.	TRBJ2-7	TGTGCCAGCAGTCAGACCACGACACATGCCTACGAGCAGTACTTC	CASSQTTTHAYEQYF
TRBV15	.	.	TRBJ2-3	TGTGCCACCAGCAGATTCGGGGCGGGGGCATCACCCACAGATACGCAGTATTTT	CATSRFGAGASPTDTQYF
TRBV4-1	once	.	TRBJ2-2	TGCGCCAGCAGCCAAGGGGATAAGAGCGAGCGCACCGGGGAGCTGTTTTTT	CASSQGDKSERTGELFF
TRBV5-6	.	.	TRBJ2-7	TGTGCCAGCAGCTTGTCCCCCTCCGCGGACGAGCAGTACTTC	CASSLSPSADEQYF
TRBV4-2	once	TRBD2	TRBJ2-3	TGTGCCAGCAGCCCCGGCTTAGCGGGGGGGCCGGGCACAGATACGCAGTATTTT	CASSPGLAGGPGTDTQYF
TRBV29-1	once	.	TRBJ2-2	TGCAGCGTACTTGCCGGGGAGCTGTTTTTT	CSVLAGELFF
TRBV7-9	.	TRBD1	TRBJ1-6	TGTGCCAGCAGCCCGACAGGGGCCGGGAATTCACCTCTCCACTTT	CASSPTGAGNSPLHF
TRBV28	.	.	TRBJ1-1	TGTGCCAGCAGTTTTGGTCGAAACGGTGAAGCTTTCTTT	CASSFGRNGEAFF
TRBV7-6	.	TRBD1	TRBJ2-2	TGTGCCAGCAGCGAACAGGGGGCCCCCGGGGAGCTGTTTTTT	CASSEQGAPGELFF
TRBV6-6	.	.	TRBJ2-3	TGTGCCAGCAGTAGGCCTTATAGTAACACAGATACGCAGTATTTT	CASSRPYSNTDTQYF
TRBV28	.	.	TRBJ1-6	TGTGCCAGCAGTCCCCATTTGGGGATTAATTCACCCCTCCACTTT	CASSPHLGINSPLHF
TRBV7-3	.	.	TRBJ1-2	TGTGCCAGCAGCTTAGAATCGGGAAACTATGGCTACACCTTC	CASSLESGNYGYTF
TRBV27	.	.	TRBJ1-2	TGTGCCAGCACCGACGGGGGACACCCCTTAAGGGATGGCTACACCTTC	CASTDGGHPLRDGYTF
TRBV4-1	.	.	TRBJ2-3	TGCGCCAGCAGCCGCACAGATACGCAGTATTTT	CASSRTDTQYF
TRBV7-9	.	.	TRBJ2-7	TGTGCCAGTTCCGGGAGACCCTACGAGCAGTACTTC	CASSGRPYEQYF
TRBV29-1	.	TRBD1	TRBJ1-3	TGCAGCGTGGCACCGGGACAGGGGGTCGGAAACACCATATATTTT	CSVAPGQGVGNTIYF
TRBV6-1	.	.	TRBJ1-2	TGTGCCAGCAGCCCCCGGAGGGGGACTCATGGCTACACCTTC	CASSPRRGTHGYTF
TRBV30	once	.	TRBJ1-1	TGTGCCTGGAGTGTACCGTGGGAGGGGCGGGCTGAAGCTTTCTTT	CAWSVPWEGRAEAFF
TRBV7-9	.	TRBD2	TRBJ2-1	TGTGCCAGCAGCCCCACCAGTACTAGCGTGGTTGAGCAGTTCTTC	CASSPTSTSVVEQFF
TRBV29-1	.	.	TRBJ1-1	TGCAGCGTCTTGGGTCTGTCAGGGCGCACTGAAGCTTTCTTT	CSVLGLSGRTEAFF
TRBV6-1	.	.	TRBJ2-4	TGTGCCAGCAACCCAGGGGCCCTGAACATTCAGTACTTC	CASNPGALNIQYF
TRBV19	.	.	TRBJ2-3	TGTGCCAGTAGTATGCGAGCCACAGATACGCAGTATTTT	CASSMRATDTQYF
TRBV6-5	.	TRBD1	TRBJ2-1	TGTGCCAGCAGTTTAGGACAGGGGGGTGAGCAGTTCTTC	CASSLGQGGEQFF
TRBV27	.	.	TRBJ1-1	TGTGCCAGCAGTTTAGCTTCTGGATCTAAAGCTTTCTTT	CASSLASGSKAFF
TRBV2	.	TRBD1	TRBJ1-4	TGTGCCAGCAGTGAAGGGAGGGGACAGGAGAGTGAAAAACTGTTTTTT	CASSEGRGQESEKLFF
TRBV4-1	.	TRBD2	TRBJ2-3	TGCGCCAGCAGCCCGCCTACTAGCGGGGGAATCACAGATACGCAGTATTTT	CASSPPTSGGITDTQYF
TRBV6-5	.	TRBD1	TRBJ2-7	TGTGCCAGCACATTGACAGGGGCGAGCTCCTACGAGCAGTACTTC	CASTLTGASSYEQYF
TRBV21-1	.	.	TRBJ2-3	TGTGCCAGCAGCAAAATGAGTCTAGCGGGGGCCGTTAGCACAGATACGCAGTATTTT	CASSKMSLAGAVSTDTQYF
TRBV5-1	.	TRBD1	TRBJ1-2	TGCGCCAGCGCATTCGACAGGGTGACGCTCGATGGCTACACCTTC	CASAFDRVTLDGYTF
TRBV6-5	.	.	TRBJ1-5	TGTGCCAGCAGTCCAACTGAGTATAGCAATCAGCCCCAGCATTTT	CASSPTEYSNQPQHF
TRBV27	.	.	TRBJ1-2	TGTGCCAGCAGCTTTAAGCAGAACTATGGCTACACCTTC	CASSFKQNYGYTF
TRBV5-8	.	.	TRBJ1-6	TGTGCCAGCAGCTTGGTGGGCAGGTCCTCTTCACCCCTCCACTTT	CASSLVGRSSSPLHF
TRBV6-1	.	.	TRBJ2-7	TGTGCCAGCAACCAGCAAAGAGGCAGGGGACACGAGCAGTACTTC	CASNQQRGRGHEQYF
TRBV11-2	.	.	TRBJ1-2	TGTGCCAGCAGCTTAGATAGGTCAGGCATCAATCCAAGCTACACCTTC	CASSLDRSGINPSYTF
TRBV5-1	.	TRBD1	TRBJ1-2	TGCGCCAGCAGCGGGGAGACAGGGACGGCGCTCTATGGCTACACCTTC	CASSGETGTALYGYTF
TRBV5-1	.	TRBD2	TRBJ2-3	TGCGCCAGCAGCTGGGGACTAGCGGGGGTTGCGGATACGCAGTATTTT	CASSWGLAGVADTQYF
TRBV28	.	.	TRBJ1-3	TGTGCCAGCAACCAGGGATCCGGGGGTACTGGAAACACCATATATTTT	CASNQGSGGTGNTIYF
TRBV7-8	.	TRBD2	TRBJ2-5	TGTGCCAGCAGCTTAAATGTAGGACTAGCCGGAGAGACCCAGTACTTC	CASSLNVGLAGETQYF
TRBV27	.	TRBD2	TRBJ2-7	TGTGCCAGCAGTCCCCCGGGGGGCTACGAGCAGTACTTC	CASSPPGGYEQYF
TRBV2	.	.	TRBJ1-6	TGTGCCAGCAGACCTCTTAATTCACCCCTCCACTTT	CASRPLNSPLHF
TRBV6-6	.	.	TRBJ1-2	TGTGCCAGCAGTTACAGTATGGAGGGTGATGGCTACACCTTC	CASSYSMEGDGYTF
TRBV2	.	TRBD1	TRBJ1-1	TGTGCCAGCATCGAAGCCGGACAGGGCAGAGCTTCGATGAACACTGAAGCTTTCTTT	CASIEAGQGRASMNTEAFF
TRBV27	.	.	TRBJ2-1	TGTGCCAGCAGTTCCGGGACCTACTACAATGAGCAGTTCTTC	CASSSGTYYNEQFF